This is a list of T cell receptor beta chains from one sample in a study of T cells in Graves' hyperthyroidism and ophthalmopathy. TCRdb reanalysed the multiplex PCR reads using MiXCR and keeps one entry per CDR3 protein. The repertoire has some 490,000 distinct CDR3 sequences, about 22% of them found once; the top ten carry under 55%. The sequenced sample consisted of blood. Receptors originate from a woman aged 65 to 85 with Graves' ophthalmopathy. CDR3s include the opening cysteine and the closing phenylalanine or tryptophan. The order of the fields is clone size, J gene, V gene, D gene, CDR3 DNA, CDR3 protein. A D gene is named only where the DNA matches it firmly. Where a row states a size, it is once, few, many or the class of an expanded clone; other rows omit it.

.	TRBJ2-2	TRBV6-1	TRBD1	TGTGCCAGCGCCTGGGGACAGCTGAACACCGGGGAGCTGTTTTTT	CASAWGQLNTGELFF
.	TRBJ2-1	TRBV6-6	.	TGTGCCAGCAGTTACTCGGCTAGCGAGTACAATGAGCAGTTCTTC	CASSYSASEYNEQFF
.	TRBJ1-1	TRBV20-1	.	TGCAGTGCTAGAGAAGAGATTTCCTGGGGCACTGAAGCTTTCTTT	CSAREEISWGTEAFF
few	TRBJ2-7	TRBV25-1	TRBD1	TGTGCCAGCATCCCCCAGGGGGCCTCGTCCGAGCAGTACTTC	CASIPQGASSEQYF
.	TRBJ1-4	TRBV6-1	TRBD1	TGTGCCAGCAGTGAATTCTGGACAGGGCGAGGAGAAAAACTGTTTTTT	CASSEFWTGRGEKLFF
many	TRBJ1-1	TRBV6-1	.	TGTGCCAGCAGTAAAAGGTTGACAGCTCTGAGCACTGAAGCTTTCTTT	CASSKRLTALSTEAFF
.	TRBJ1-1	TRBV7-9	.	TGTGCCAGCAGCCTAGGGGGGGTTAGGAGTGAAGCTTTCTTT	CASSLGGVRSEAFF
.	TRBJ2-3	TRBV20-1	.	TGCAGTGCTAGAGCAGGCGGGACAAACACAGATACGCAGTATTTT	CSARAGGTNTDTQYF
.	TRBJ2-7	TRBV5-1	TRBD1	TGCGCCAGCAGCTCCAAATTGGGACAGGGGGCCTACGAGCAGTACTTC	CASSSKLGQGAYEQYF
.	TRBJ1-6	TRBV19	TRBD1	TGTGCCAGTAGATCGGGGACAGGGGGTCGTTCACCCCTCCACTTT	CASRSGTGGRSPLHF
few	TRBJ2-3	TRBV10-1	.	TGCGCCAGCAGTACAAGATCTAGCACAGATACGCAGTATTTT	CASSTRSSTDTQYF
.	TRBJ1-1	TRBV7-9	.	TGTGCCAGCAGCTGGTGGGGAGATCGGAACACTGAAGCTTTCTTT	CASSWWGDRNTEAFF
few	TRBJ2-5	TRBV5-6	.	TGTGCCAGCAGCTTCCCGAGGGCGAAACAAGAGACCCAGTACTTC	CASSFPRAKQETQYF
many	TRBJ2-3	TRBV6-1	TRBD2	TGTGCCAGCAGCGACGGGACTAGCGGCACAGATACGCAGTATTTT	CASSDGTSGTDTQYF
.	TRBJ1-1	TRBV29-1	TRBD1	TGCAGCGTGGACGACAGGGACCTAGGAGGGGCTTTCTTT	CSVDDRDLGGAFF
.	TRBJ1-2	TRBV30	TRBD1	TGTGCCTGGAGTCAGGGGGCTGCAACCTATGGCTACACCTTC	CAWSQGAATYGYTF
many	TRBJ1-1	TRBV7-3	.	TGTGCCAGCAGCCCGGACAGAAAGTCTGAAGCTTTCTTT	CASSPDRKSEAFF
many	TRBJ2-2	TRBV12-3/TRBV12-4	.	TGTGCCAGCAGTTTAGCGGGAGGGGGGAACACCGGGGAGCTGTTTTTT	CASSLAGGGNTGELFF
.	TRBJ2-3	TRBV6-6	TRBD2	TGTGCCAGCAGTTACCAAACGGGAGGGCGGGTCACAGATACGCAGTATTTT	CASSYQTGGRVTDTQYF
.	TRBJ2-1	TRBV28	TRBD1	TGTGCCAGCAGTTATATCGGGACAGGGGATGAGCAGTTCTTC	CASSYIGTGDEQFF
.	TRBJ2-1	TRBV7-2	.	TGTGCCAGCAGCTTTGGACTTTCCTCATCCAATGAGCAGTTCTTC	CASSFGLSSSNEQFF
.	TRBJ1-1	TRBV3-1	.	TGTGCCAGCAGCCCAGTACAGGGTTCAACTGAAGCTTTCTTT	CASSPVQGSTEAFF